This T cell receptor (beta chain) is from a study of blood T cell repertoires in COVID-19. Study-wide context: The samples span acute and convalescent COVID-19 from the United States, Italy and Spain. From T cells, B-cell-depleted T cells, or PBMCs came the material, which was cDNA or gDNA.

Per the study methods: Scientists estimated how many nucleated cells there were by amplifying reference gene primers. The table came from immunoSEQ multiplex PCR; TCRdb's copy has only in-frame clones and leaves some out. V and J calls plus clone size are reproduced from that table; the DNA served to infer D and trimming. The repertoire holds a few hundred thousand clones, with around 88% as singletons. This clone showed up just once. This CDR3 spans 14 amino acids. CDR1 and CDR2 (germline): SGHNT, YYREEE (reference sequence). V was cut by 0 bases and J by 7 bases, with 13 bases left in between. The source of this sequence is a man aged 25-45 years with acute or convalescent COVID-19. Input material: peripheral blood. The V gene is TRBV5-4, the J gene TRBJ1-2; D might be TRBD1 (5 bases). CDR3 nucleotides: TGTGCCAGCAGCTTGGGCAGGGATGAGGCTGGCTACACCTTC. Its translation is CASSLGRDEAGYTF.